This T cell receptor (beta chain) emerged from a study of molecular identifiers for immune sequencing clone quantification. V gave up 0 bases and J gave up 4 bases, with 13 bases separating them. There are 15 residues in the CDR3. From germline, CDR1 is SGDLS and CDR2 YYNGEE. The table lists this clonotype with many counts. What it recognizes is unknown. Study-wide points: A single cell's spiked Jurkat TCR RNA was reportedly detectable among roughly 920,000 naive cells.

TCRdb independently ran MiXCR on the PCR reads; one entry per CDR3 protein. This table holds about 640,000 distinct CDR3 sequences, just under 20% found once. The TCR comes from a human donor in good health. Some libraries in this study had Jurkat cell RNA spiked in. The genes are TRBV9 and TRBJ1-1; D gene unclear. Sequencing was done on a sample of naive CD8+ T cells from blood, with Jurkat cell RNA spiked in. This sample's subset: FACS-sorted CD8+CD4-CCR7+CD45RA+ naive T cells. CDR3 amino acids: CASSVVLGRVTEAFF. CDR3 DNA: TGTGCCAGCAGCGTAGTGCTGGGTCGTGTCACTGAAGCTTTCTTT.